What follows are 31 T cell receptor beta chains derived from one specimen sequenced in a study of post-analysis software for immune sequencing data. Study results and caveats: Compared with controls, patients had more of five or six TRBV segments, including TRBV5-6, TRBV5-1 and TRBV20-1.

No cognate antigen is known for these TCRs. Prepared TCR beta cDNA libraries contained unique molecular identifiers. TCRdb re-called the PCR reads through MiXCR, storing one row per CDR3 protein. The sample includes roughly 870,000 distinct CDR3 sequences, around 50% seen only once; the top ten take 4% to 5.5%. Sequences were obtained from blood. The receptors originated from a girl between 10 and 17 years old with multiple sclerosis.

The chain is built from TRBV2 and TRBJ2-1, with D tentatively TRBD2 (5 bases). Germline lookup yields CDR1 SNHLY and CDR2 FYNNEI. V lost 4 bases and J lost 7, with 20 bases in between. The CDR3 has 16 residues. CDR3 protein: CASSAPEAAGFNEQFF. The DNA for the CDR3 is TGTGCCAGCAGTGCCCCCGAAGCGGCCGGGTTTAATGAGCAGTTCTTC.

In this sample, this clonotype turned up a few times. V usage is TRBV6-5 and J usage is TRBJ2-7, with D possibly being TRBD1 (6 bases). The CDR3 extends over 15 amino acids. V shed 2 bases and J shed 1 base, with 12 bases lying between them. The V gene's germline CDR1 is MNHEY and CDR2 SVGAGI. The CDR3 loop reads CASSYSRDKSYEQYF. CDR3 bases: TGTGCCAGCAGTTACAGTCGGGACAAGTCCTACGAGCAGTACTTC.

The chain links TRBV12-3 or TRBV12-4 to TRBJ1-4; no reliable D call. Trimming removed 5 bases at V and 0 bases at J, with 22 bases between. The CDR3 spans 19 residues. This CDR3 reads CASSKRAAARPATNEKLFF. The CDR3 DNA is TGTGCCAGCAGTAAAAGGGCCGCAGCGCGTCCGGCAACTAATGAAAAACTGTTTTTT.

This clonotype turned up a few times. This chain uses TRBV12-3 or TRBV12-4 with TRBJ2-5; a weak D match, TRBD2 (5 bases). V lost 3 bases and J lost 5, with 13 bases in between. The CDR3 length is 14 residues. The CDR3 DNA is TGTGCCAGCAGTTTTAAGAGGGTTAAGGAGACCCAGTACTTC. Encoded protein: CASSFKRVKETQYF.

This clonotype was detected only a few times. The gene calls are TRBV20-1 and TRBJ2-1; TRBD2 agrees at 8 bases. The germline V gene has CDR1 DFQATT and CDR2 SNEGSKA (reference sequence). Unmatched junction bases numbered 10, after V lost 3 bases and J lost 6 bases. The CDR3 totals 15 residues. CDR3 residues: CSASSVERGINEQFF. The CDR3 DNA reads TGCAGTGCTAGTTCAGTGGAGCGGGGGATCAATGAGCAGTTCTTC.

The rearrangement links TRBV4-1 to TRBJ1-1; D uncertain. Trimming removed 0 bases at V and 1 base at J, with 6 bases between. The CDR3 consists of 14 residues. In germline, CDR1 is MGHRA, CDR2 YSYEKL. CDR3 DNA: TGCGCCAGCAGCCAAGATCCAGCGAACACTGAAGCTTTCTTT. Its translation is CASSQDPANTEAFF.

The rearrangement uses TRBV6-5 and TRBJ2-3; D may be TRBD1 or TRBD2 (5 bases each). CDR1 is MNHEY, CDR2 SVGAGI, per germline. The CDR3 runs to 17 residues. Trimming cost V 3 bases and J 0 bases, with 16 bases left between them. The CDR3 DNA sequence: TGTGCCAGCAGTTATCTGGGGCCTAGCTCTAGCACAGATACGCAGTATTTT. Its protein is CASSYLGPSSSTDTQYF.

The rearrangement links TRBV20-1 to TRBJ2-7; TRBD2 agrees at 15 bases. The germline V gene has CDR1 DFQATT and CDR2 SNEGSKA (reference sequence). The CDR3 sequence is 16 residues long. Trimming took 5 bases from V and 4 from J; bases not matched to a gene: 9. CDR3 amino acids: CSASVGLAGGLYEQYF. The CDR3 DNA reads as TGCAGTGCTTCCGTGGGACTAGCGGGAGGCCTTTACGAGCAGTACTTC.

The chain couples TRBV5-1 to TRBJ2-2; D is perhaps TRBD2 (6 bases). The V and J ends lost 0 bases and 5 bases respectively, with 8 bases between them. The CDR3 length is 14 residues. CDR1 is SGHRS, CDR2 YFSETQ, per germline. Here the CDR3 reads CASSLDGGTGELFF. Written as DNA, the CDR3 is TGCGCCAGCAGCTTGGACGGAGGGACCGGGGAGCTGTTTTTT. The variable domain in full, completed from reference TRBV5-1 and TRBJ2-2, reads KAGVTQTPRYLIKTRGQQVTLSCSPISGHRSVSWYQQTPGQGLQFLFEYFSETQRNKGNFPGRFSGRQFSNSRSEMNVSTLELGDSALYLCASSLDGGTGELFFGEGSRLTVL.

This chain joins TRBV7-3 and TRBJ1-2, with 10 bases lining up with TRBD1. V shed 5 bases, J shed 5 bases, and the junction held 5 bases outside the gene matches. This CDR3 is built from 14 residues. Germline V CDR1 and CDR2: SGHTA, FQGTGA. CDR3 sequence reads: CASSRSDRGYGYTF. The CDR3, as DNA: TGTGCCAGCAGCCGATCGGACAGGGGGTATGGCTACACCTTC.

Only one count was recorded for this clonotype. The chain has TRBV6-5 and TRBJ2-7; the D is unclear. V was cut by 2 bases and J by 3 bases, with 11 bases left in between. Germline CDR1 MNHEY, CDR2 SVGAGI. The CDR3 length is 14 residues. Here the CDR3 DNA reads TGTGCCAGCAGTTACGAGTGGCAGAACTACGAGCAGTACTTC. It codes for CASSYEWQNYEQYF.

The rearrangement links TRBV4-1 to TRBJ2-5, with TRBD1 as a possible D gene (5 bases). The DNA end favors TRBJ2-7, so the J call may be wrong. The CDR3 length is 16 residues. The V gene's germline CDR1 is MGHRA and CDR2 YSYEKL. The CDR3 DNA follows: TGCGCCAGCAGCCAAGAGCGAAGGGGTAAAGGACACGAGCAGTACTTC. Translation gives CASSQERRGKGHEQYF.

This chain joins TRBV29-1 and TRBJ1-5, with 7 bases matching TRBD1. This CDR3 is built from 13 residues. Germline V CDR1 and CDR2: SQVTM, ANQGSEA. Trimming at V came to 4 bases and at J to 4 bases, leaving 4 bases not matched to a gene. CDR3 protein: CSVGTGQNQPQHF. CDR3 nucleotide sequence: TGCAGCGTTGGGACAGGCCAAAATCAGCCCCAGCATTTT.

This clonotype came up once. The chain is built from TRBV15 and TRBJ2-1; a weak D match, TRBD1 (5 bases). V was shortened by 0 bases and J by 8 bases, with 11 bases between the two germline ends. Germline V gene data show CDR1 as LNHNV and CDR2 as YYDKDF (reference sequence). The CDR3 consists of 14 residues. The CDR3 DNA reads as TGTGCCACCAGCAGAGATCAGGGTTTCGATGAGCAGTTCTTC. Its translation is CATSRDQGFDEQFF.

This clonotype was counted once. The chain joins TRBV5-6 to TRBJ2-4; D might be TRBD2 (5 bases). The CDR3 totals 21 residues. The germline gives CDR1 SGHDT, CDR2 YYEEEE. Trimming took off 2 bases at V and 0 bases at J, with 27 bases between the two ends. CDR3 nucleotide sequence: TGTGCCAGCAGCTTAATACTAGAGCGGAACTCCGCTACTCCAGCCAAAAACATTCAGTACTTC. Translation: CASSLILERNSATPAKNIQYF.

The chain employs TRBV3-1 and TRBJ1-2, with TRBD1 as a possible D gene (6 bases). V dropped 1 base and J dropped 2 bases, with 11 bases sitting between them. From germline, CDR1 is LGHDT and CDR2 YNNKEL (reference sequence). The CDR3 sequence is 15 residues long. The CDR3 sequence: CASSQVGQGNYGYTF. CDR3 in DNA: TGTGCCAGCAGCCAAGTAGGCCAGGGGAACTATGGCTACACCTTC.

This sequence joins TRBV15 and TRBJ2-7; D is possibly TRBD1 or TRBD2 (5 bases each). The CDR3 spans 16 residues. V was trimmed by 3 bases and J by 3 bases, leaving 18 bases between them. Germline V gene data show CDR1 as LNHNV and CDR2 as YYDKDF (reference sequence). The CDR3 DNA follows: TGTGCCACCAGCAGGGGGGTCTCCACCGGCAGCTACGAGCAGTACTTC. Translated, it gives CATSRGVSTGSYEQYF.

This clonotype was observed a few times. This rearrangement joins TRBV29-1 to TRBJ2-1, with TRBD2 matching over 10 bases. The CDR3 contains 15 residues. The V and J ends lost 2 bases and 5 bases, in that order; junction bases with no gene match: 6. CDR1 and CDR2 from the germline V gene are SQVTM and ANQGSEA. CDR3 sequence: CSVEPLAGGNNEQFF. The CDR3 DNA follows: TGCAGCGTTGAACCTTTAGCGGGGGGAAACAATGAGCAGTTCTTC.

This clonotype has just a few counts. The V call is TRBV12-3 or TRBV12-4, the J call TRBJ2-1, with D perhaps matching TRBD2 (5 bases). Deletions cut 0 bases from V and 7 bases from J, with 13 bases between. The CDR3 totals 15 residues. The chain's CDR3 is CASSLAYGERNEQFF. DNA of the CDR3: TGTGCCAGCAGTTTAGCGTACGGGGAAAGGAATGAGCAGTTCTTC.

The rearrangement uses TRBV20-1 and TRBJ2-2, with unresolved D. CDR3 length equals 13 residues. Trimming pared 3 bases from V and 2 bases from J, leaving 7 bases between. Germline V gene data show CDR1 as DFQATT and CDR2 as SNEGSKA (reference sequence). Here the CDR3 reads CSASRSNTGELFF. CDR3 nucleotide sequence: TGCAGTGCTAGTAGGAGTAACACCGGGGAGCTGTTTTTT.

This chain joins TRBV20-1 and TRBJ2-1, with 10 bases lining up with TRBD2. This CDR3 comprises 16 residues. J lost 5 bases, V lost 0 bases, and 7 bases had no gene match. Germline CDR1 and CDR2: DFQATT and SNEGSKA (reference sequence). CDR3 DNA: TGCAGTGCTAGAGAGCCCGGGACTAGCGTAGACAATGAGCAGTTCTTC. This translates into CSAREPGTSVDNEQFF.

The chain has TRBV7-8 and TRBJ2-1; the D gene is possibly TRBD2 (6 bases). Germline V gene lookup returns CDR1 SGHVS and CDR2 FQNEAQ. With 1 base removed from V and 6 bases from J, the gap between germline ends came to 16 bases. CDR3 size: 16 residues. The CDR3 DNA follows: TGTGCCAGCAGCTTAGGTCGGACTACCGTGGGCAATGAGCAGTTCTTC. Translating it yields CASSLGRTTVGNEQFF.

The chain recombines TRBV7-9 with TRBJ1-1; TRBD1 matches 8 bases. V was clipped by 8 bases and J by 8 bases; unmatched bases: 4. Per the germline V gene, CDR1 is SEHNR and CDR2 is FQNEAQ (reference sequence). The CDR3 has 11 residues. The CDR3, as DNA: TGTGCCAGCGCAGGGGGCCTCGAAGCTTTCTTT. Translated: CASAGGLEAFF.

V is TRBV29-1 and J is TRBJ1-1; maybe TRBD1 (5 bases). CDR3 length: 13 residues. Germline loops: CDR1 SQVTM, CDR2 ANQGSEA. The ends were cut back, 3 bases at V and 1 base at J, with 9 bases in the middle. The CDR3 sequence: CSVEGTSNTEAFF. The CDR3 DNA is TGCAGCGTTGAGGGGACCTCGAACACTGAAGCTTTCTTT.

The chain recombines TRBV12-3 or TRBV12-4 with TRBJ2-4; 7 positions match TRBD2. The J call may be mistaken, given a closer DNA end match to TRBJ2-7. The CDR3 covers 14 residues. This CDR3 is CASSLAGGPFEQYF. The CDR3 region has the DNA TGTGCCAGCAGTTTAGCGGGAGGGCCGTTCGAGCAGTACTTC.

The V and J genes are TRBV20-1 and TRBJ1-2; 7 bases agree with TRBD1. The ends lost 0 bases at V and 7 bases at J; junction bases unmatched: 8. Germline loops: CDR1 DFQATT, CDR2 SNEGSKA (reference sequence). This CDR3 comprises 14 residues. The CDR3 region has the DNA TGCAGTGCTAGAGATCTGAGGGGGCGGCGTGGCTACACCTTC. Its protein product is CSARDLRGRRGYTF.

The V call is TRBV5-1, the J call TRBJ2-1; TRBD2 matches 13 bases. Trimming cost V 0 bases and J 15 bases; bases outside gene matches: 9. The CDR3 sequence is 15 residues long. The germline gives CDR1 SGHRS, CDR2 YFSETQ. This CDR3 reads CASSLDPGLAGVMFF. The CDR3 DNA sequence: TGCGCCAGCAGCTTGGATCCCGGACTAGCGGGAGTGATGTTCTTC.

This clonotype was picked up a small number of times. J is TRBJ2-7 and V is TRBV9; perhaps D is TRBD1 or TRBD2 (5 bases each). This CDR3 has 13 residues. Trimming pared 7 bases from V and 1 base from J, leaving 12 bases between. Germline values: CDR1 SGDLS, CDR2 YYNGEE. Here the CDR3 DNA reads TGTGCCAGCGGGGGAACAGTTTCCTACGAGCAGTACTTC. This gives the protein CASGGTVSYEQYF.

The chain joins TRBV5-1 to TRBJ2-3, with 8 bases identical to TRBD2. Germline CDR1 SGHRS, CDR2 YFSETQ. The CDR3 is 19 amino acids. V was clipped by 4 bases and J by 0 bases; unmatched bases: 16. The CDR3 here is CASSLWTSWDLVSTDTQYF. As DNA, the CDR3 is TGCGCCAGCAGCCTATGGACTAGCTGGGACCTGGTTAGCACAGATACGCAGTATTTT.

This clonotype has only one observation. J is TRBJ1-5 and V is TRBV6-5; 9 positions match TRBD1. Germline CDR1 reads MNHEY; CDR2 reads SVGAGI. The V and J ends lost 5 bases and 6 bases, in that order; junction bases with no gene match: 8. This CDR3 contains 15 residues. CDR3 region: CASSPPGDRAQPQHF. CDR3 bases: TGTGCCAGCAGTCCCCCAGGGGACAGGGCTCAGCCCCAGCATTTT.

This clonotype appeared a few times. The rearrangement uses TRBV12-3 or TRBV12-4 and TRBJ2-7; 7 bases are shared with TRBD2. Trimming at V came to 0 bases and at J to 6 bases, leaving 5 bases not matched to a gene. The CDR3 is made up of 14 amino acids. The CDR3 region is CASSLAGGSAEQYF. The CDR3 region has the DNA TGTGCCAGCAGTTTAGCGGGAGGGTCCGCCGAGCAGTACTTC.